The next 22 T cell receptor beta chains were all read from a single sample in a study of graft-versus-host responses after intestinal transplantation. Produced via immunoSEQ multiplex PCR; TCRdb's table is partial and in-frame only. The sample consists of 80,000 to 85,000 clones, roughly 91% of them appearing once. No antigens are known for them. This specimen consisted of unstimulated CD4+ T cells sorted from spleen or lymph node cells, obtained before intestinal transplant. These receptors were collected from a human donor who received an intestinal transplant.

V gene TRBV30 combines with J gene TRBJ1-5; 10 positions agree with TRBD1. Trimming took 1 base from V and 7 from J; bases not matched to a gene: 7. There are 15 residues in the CDR3. Germline-derived CDR1 and CDR2 are GTSNPN and SVGIG (reference sequence). The CDR3 nucleotides read TGTGCCTGGAGTGAAGGGGACAGGGGTTCCCAGCCCCAGCATTTT. It yields the protein CAWSEGDRGSQPQHF. Complete variable domain (other parts from reference TRBV30 and TRBJ1-5): SQTIHQWPATLVQPVGSPLSLECTVEGTSNPNLYWYRQAAGRGLQLLFYSVGIGQISSEVPQNLSASRPQDRQFILSSKKLLLSDSGFYLCAWSEGDRGSQPQHFGDGTRLSIL.

The rearrangement joins TRBV5-6 to TRBJ1-3; 7 bases fit TRBD1. CDR1 is SGHDT and CDR2 is YYEEEE in the germline V gene. The V segment lost 4 bases and the J segment 0 bases; nucleotides outside the gene matches: 7. The CDR3 has 16 amino acids. This chain's CDR3 is CASSAPGQLSGNTIYF. CDR3 sequence (DNA): TGTGCCAGCAGCGCACCGGGACAGCTCTCTGGAAACACCATATATTTT.

This chain links TRBV4-3 with TRBJ2-6; D uncertain. Trimming took 0 bases from V and 1 from J, leaving 7 bases between them. The CDR3 is 16 residues long. Germline CDR1 is LGHNA and CDR2 is YSLEER. CDR3 DNA: TGCGCCAGCAGCCAAGAGACACAGTCTGGGGCCAACGTCCTGACTTTC. This sequence encodes CASSQETQSGANVLTF.

This clone was detected only once. The genes are TRBV7-2 and TRBJ1-2; tentatively, D is TRBD1 (5 bases). V was pared by 1 base and J by 7 bases, with 19 bases between. The CDR3 loop spans 16 amino acids. Germline assignment: CDR1 SGHTA and CDR2 FQGNSA. DNA for the CDR3: TGTGCCAGCAGCTTAGGGTGGCGGGACCCCAGTTTTGGCTACACCTTC. This sequence encodes CASSLGWRDPSFGYTF.

The chain employs TRBV30 and TRBJ2-3; the match to TRBD1 covers 10 bases. CDR1 and CDR2 (germline): GTSNPN, SVGIG (reference sequence). The junction had 3 bases not matched to a gene; V was cut back by 5 bases and J by 4 bases. The CDR3 has 13 residues. CDR3 amino acids: CAWGDRGADTQYF. The CDR3 coding sequence is TGTGCCTGGGGGGACAGGGGTGCAGATACGCAGTATTTT.

This clone was recorded once. V usage is TRBV18 and J usage is TRBJ1-4, with D unresolved. CDR1 and CDR2 from the germline V gene are KGHSH and LQKENI. V was clipped by 2 bases and J by 0 bases, with 7 bases between them. The CDR3 has 15 amino acids. This CDR3 is CASSPTDATNEKLFF. The DNA of the CDR3 is TGTGCCAGCTCACCAACAGATGCAACTAATGAAAAACTGTTTTTT.

This chain connects TRBV29-1 to TRBJ2-5; no reliable D call. Looked up from germline, CDR1 is SQVTM and CDR2 is ANQGSEA. The V end was cut by 2 bases, the J end by 2 bases, with 6 bases between. The CDR3 consists of 12 residues. CDR3 sequence reads: CSVESQQETQYF. CDR3 coding DNA: TGCAGCGTTGAAAGTCAGCAAGAGACCCAGTACTTC.

The gene calls are TRBV7-9 and TRBJ1-2; no definite D call. The germline V gene encodes CDR1 SEHNR and CDR2 FQNEAQ (reference sequence). Trimming took off 5 bases at V and 6 bases at J, with 13 bases between the two ends. CDR3 length equals 13 residues. The CDR3 loop is CASSRGEEDGYTF. CDR3 sequence (DNA): TGTGCCAGCAGCCGGGGTGAGGAGGATGGCTACACCTTC.

A few counts support this clone. The rearrangement uses TRBV6-5 and TRBJ1-1, with 7 bases fitting TRBD1. With V trimmed by 2 bases and J by 1 base, 4 bases remained unmatched. This CDR3 is 15 amino acids long. Germline V lookup: CDR1 MNHEY, CDR2 SVGAGI. CDR3 amino acids: CASSYLGQTNTEAFF. The CDR3 DNA sequence: TGTGCCAGCAGTTACCTGGGACAGACGAACACTGAAGCTTTCTTT.

CDR3 DNA sequence: TGCAGCGTTCGTACAACTAGCGGGGGGGCTTGGGAAGAGACCCAGTACTTC. Translating gives CSVRTTSGGAWEETQYF. The V call is TRBV29-1, the J call TRBJ2-5; 13 nucleotides line up with TRBD2. The CDR3 contains 17 residues. The germline V gene encodes CDR1 SQVTM and CDR2 ANQGSEA. V trimming: 5 bases; J trimming: 3 bases; junction bases outside the gene matches: 12.

V and J are TRBV5-1 and TRBJ1-1; weak D call: TRBD1 (5 bases). V was shortened by 4 bases and J by 2 bases, with 12 bases between the two germline ends. Germline V lookup: CDR1 SGHRS, CDR2 YFSETQ. This CDR3 comprises 14 residues. The CDR3 bases are TGCGCCAGCAGCGCGTCGACAGATAACACTGAAGCTTTCTTT. It yields the protein CASSASTDNTEAFF.

The CDR3 here is CASSPPAGPLSNYGYTF. The CDR3, as DNA: TGTGCCAGCTCACCACCCGCAGGGCCCCTATCTAACTATGGCTACACCTTC. The J gene is TRBJ1-2, the V gene TRBV18; tentatively, D is TRBD1 (5 bases). Germline CDR1 is KGHSH and CDR2 is LQKENI. V gave up 0 bases and J gave up 0 bases, with 14 bases separating them. This CDR3 is built from 17 residues.

This clone was seen more than once but under ten times. The chain uses TRBV18 and TRBJ1-3; D is unresolved. The germline V gene has CDR1 KGHSH and CDR2 LQKENI. V lost 5 bases and J 0 bases, leaving 14 bases between the germline ends. This CDR3 has 16 amino acids. CDR3 protein: CASSTGRMGSGNTIYF. CDR3 coding DNA: TGTGCCAGCTCAACTGGGAGGATGGGCTCTGGAAACACCATATATTTT.

The rearrangement joins TRBV11-3 to TRBJ1-1, with a weak D call TRBD1 (6 bases). Germline values: CDR1 SGHNT, CDR2 YENEEA. Trimming removed 1 base at V and 1 base at J, with 13 bases between. The CDR3 contains 16 residues. CDR3 bases: TGTGCCAGCAGCTTAGTGGGCAGGGGCTCGAACACTGAAGCTTTCTTT. It translates to CASSLVGRGSNTEAFF.

The chain is built from TRBV4-3 and TRBJ2-6; 7 nucleotides agree with TRBD1. The CDR3 length is 17 residues. CDR1 is LGHNA, CDR2 YSLEER, per germline. Trimming at V came to 0 bases and at J to 4 bases, leaving 6 bases not matched to a gene. The CDR3: CASSQEDRVSGANVLTF. CDR3 coding DNA: TGCGCCAGCAGCCAAGAAGACAGGGTGTCCGGGGCCAACGTCCTGACTTTC.

The chain combines TRBV30 with TRBJ2-7, with TRBD1 as a possible D gene (6 bases). CDR1 and CDR2 from the germline V gene are GTSNPN and SVGIG (reference sequence). This CDR3 comprises 15 residues. Trimming left V 4 bases short and J 5 bases short, with 21 bases between. The CDR3: CAWNKPRGRGHEQYF. In nucleotides, the CDR3 is TGTGCCTGGAACAAGCCAAGGGGCAGGGGTCACGAGCAGTACTTC.

This CDR3 is CSAEIAGTDTQYF. The CDR3 DNA reads as TGCAGCGCCGAAATAGCGGGCACAGATACGCAGTATTTT. The chain carries TRBV29-1 and TRBJ2-3; maybe TRBD2 (6 bases). CDR1 is SQVTM, CDR2 ANQGSEA, per germline. The CDR3 spans 13 residues. V was trimmed by 7 bases and J by 1 base, leaving 12 bases between them.

This clone was counted a single time. The V call is TRBV4-1, the J call TRBJ1-4, with no clear D. The germline V gene has CDR1 MGHRA and CDR2 YSYEKL. This CDR3 is built from 16 residues. Trimming removed 0 bases at V and 8 bases at J, with 16 bases between. CDR3 protein: CASSQERAVGGEKLFF. The CDR3 DNA sequence: TGCGCCAGCAGCCAAGAACGGGCTGTCGGAGGGGAAAAACTGTTTTTT.

The chain links TRBV27 to TRBJ2-5, with TRBD1 identical over 7 bases. CDR3 size: 14 residues. The germline V gene encodes CDR1 MNHEY and CDR2 SMNVEV (reference sequence). V shed 5 bases, J shed 5 bases, and the junction held 8 bases outside the gene matches. The CDR3 region has the DNA TGTGCCAGCAGTGCTACAGGGGACGGGGAGACCCAGTACTTC. As protein: CASSATGDGETQYF.

The chain uses TRBV7-9 and TRBJ2-7, with TRBD1 matching 9 bases. With V trimmed by 5 bases and J by 6 bases, 11 bases remained unmatched. The CDR3 is made up of 15 amino acids. Per the germline V gene, CDR1 is SEHNR and CDR2 is FQNEAQ (reference sequence). CDR3 bases: TGTGCCAGCAGCCCCCAAGGGGACAGGGTGCGCGAGCAGTACTTC. It encodes CASSPQGDRVREQYF.

The V and J genes are TRBV5-1 and TRBJ1-1; 9 bases line up with TRBD1. The V segment lost 3 bases and the J segment 1 base; nucleotides outside the gene matches: 4. CDR3 length equals 15 residues. Germline-derived CDR1 and CDR2 are SGHRS and YFSETQ. This CDR3 is CASSSTGGGNTEAFF. The CDR3 DNA follows: TGCGCCAGCAGCTCGACAGGGGGAGGGAACACTGAAGCTTTCTTT.

V is TRBV10-1 and J is TRBJ2-3; 7 bases agree with TRBD2. V lost 10 bases to trimming and J lost 1 base; unmatched junction nucleotides: 14. The germline CDR1 and CDR2 sequences are WNHNN and SYGVQD (reference sequence). The CDR3 covers 16 residues. For the CDR3, the DNA is TGCGCCATCACAGTGGTTCGGGGGGTGGGCACAGATACGCAGTATTTT. This gives the protein CAITVVRGVGTDTQYF.